This TCR beta chain was observed in a study of ipilimumab plus nivolumab after autologous stem cell transplantation. Study-wide context: Typical patient got roughly 5 ipilimumab doses and roughly 8 nivolumab doses (median).

This table comes from immunoSEQ multiplex PCR, and its TCRdb copy is limited to in-frame clones, with some not included. The repertoire consists of around 16,000 clones, with about 80% occurring once and the leading ten covering about 23%. Checkpoint therapy with ipilimumab 1 mg/kg began 14 to 28 days after transplant. This receptor was identified in a male donor with diffuse large B-cell lymphoma. The specimen comprised PBMCs, sampled in a trial of ipilimumab plus nivolumab as post-transplant consolidation.

The CDR3 sequence: CASSLRTGGAEAFF. In DNA, the CDR3 is TGCGCCAGCAGCTTGAGGACAGGTGGCGCTGAAGCTTTCTTT. This rearrangement joins TRBV5-1 to TRBJ1-1, with 7 nucleotides matching TRBD1. From germline, CDR1 is SGHRS and CDR2 YFSETQ. This CDR3 has 14 amino acids. V lost 1 base, J lost 6 bases, and 6 bases stayed unmatched.